This entry lists 16 T cell receptor beta chains sequenced from one sample in a study of memory CD4+ T cells and cytomegalovirus serostatus. The sort gate was single viable CD3+CD4+CD8-CD45RO+ cells for memory CD4+ T cells. The table came from immunoSEQ multiplex PCR; TCRdb's copy has only in-frame clones and leaves some out. Seen here are 55,000 to 65,000 clones, approximately 78% observed once, and the top ten hold approximately 1%. The sequencing sample was made of memory CD4+ T cells from blood. Every receptor here comes from an adult in good health and CMV-seronegative.

V usage is TRBV19 and J usage is TRBJ1-1; the D gene is possibly TRBD1 (6 bases). The germline gives CDR1 LNHDA, CDR2 SQIVND (reference sequence). V was cut by 3 bases and J by 2 bases, with 10 bases left in between. The CDR3 has 14 amino acids. This CDR3 reads CASSIGTRNTEAFF. CDR3 DNA sequence: TGTGCCAGTAGTATTGGGACAAGAAACACTGAAGCTTTCTTT.

This sequence joins TRBV14 and TRBJ2-1, with TRBD2 matching 10 bases. From germline, CDR1 is SGHDN and CDR2 FVKESK. The J segment lost 4 bases and the V segment lost 4 bases, leaving 4 bases of the junction unmatched. CDR3 length equals 15 residues. The DNA for the CDR3 is TGTGCCAGCAGCCGTACTAGCGGGATGTACAATGAGCAGTTCTTC. This translates into CASSRTSGMYNEQFF.

This chain links TRBV4-1 with TRBJ2-5, with no clear D. This CDR3 is 16 amino acids long. With 4 bases removed from V and 1 base from J, the gap between germline ends came to 16 bases. Looked up from germline, CDR1 is MGHRA and CDR2 is YSYEKL. CDR3 sequence (DNA): TGCGCCAGCAGCCCGTTGACACGTACGCTCCAAGAGACCCAGTACTTC. It codes for CASSPLTRTLQETQYF.

This clone was recorded once. The chain is built from TRBV5-4 and TRBJ2-2; perhaps TRBD1 as D (6 bases). V lost 4 bases and J lost 6, with 19 bases in between. CDR1 SGHNT and CDR2 YYREEE come from the germline V gene (reference sequence). The CDR3 loop spans 16 amino acids. The CDR3 here is CASSGGQKQGSGELFF. The CDR3 DNA reads as TGTGCCAGCAGCGGGGGCCAAAAACAGGGCTCCGGGGAGCTGTTTTTT.

The chain carries TRBV11-2 and TRBJ2-7, with 9 positions matching TRBD2. Trimming at V came to 4 bases and at J to 3 bases, leaving 4 bases not matched to a gene. The CDR3 is 14 residues long. Per germline, CDR1 SGHAT and CDR2 FQNNGV. The CDR3 reads CASSSGLASYEQYF. The CDR3 DNA reads TGTGCCAGCAGCTCGGGACTAGCAAGCTACGAGCAGTACTTC. Full variable domain (outside the CDR3, taken from reference TRBV11-2 and TRBJ2-7): EAGVAQSPRYKIIEKRQSVAFWCNPISGHATLYWYQQILGQGPKLLIQFQNNGVVDDSQLPKDRFSAERLKGVDSTLKIQPAKLEDSAVYLCASSSGLASYEQYFGPGTRLTVT.

V usage is TRBV12-5 and J usage is TRBJ2-7, with 7 positions matching TRBD1. Germline CDR1 LGHNT, CDR2 FRNRAP. Trimming removed 7 bases from V and 6 bases from J; junction bases left unmatched: 9. The CDR3 has 13 residues. The DNA for the CDR3 is TGTGCTAGTGCTCAAGAAGGGGGCGCCGAGCAGTACTTC. It is translated as CASAQEGGAEQYF.

This chain links TRBV6-6 with TRBJ2-1; the D call may be TRBD1 or TRBD2 (5 bases each). Germline CDR1 and CDR2: MNHNY and SVGAGI (reference sequence). Trimming shortened V by 6 bases and J by 5 bases, and 17 bases separated the two germline ends. The CDR3 is 15 residues long. The CDR3 reads CASSYEGRGDNEQFF. The CDR3 DNA follows: TGTGCCAGCAGCTACGAGGGAAGGGGAGACAATGAGCAGTTCTTC.

The chain uses TRBV2 and TRBJ2-3; 10 nucleotides line up with TRBD1. With V trimmed by 7 bases and J by 2 bases, 6 bases remained unmatched. The CDR3 covers 15 residues. Germline CDR1 SNHLY, CDR2 FYNNEI. The CDR3 spells CASNDRGLDTDTQYF. The CDR3 nucleotides are TGTGCCAGCAACGACAGGGGGCTTGACACAGATACGCAGTATTTT. The whole variable domain, remainder taken from reference TRBV2 and TRBJ2-3, is EPEVTQTPSHQVTQMGQEVILRCVPISNHLYFYWYRQILGQKVEFLVSFYNNEISEKSEIFDDQFSVERPDGSNFTLKIRSTKLEDSAMYFCASNDRGLDTDTQYFGPGTRLTVL.

The chain has TRBV30 and TRBJ1-2; D gene ambiguous. The CDR3 is 13 amino acids. Germline V lookup: CDR1 GTSNPN, CDR2 SVGIG (reference sequence). The germline V and J ends were trimmed by 2 bases and 4 bases, with 11 bases remaining between them. CDR3 sequence reads: CAWSKGFGYGYTF. The CDR3 DNA reads TGTGCCTGGAGTAAGGGATTCGGCTATGGCTACACCTTC.

J is TRBJ1-2 and V is TRBV5-1; perhaps TRBD1 as D (5 bases). The CDR3 runs 13 residues. Per the germline V gene, CDR1 is SGHRS and CDR2 is YFSETQ. Trimming took off 0 bases at V and 9 bases at J, with 12 bases between the two ends. The CDR3 nucleotides are TGCGCCAGCAGCTTGGATGGGGCAGCTAGCTACACCTTC. This translates into CASSLDGAASYTF.

This clone was recorded once. The chain joins TRBV2 to TRBJ1-4; TRBD1 agrees at 8 bases. Per germline, CDR1 SNHLY and CDR2 FYNNEI. CDR3 length: 15 residues. J gave up 8 bases and V 7 bases, and 12 bases lay outside the gene matches. The CDR3 spells CASNKNRGLGEKLFF. The CDR3 DNA reads as TGTGCCAGCAACAAGAACAGGGGGTTAGGAGAAAAACTGTTTTTT. The whole variable domain, filled in from reference TRBV2 and TRBJ1-4, reads EPEVTQTPSHQVTQMGQEVILRCVPISNHLYFYWYRQILGQKVEFLVSFYNNEISEKSEIFDDQFSVERPDGSNFTLKIRSTKLEDSAMYFCASNKNRGLGEKLFFGSGTQLSVL.

This rearrangement joins TRBV10-3 to TRBJ1-2; TRBD1 might be the D (5 bases). V was shortened by 2 bases and J by 5 bases, with 15 bases between the two germline ends. The CDR3 is 15 amino acids. Germline loops: CDR1 ENHRY, CDR2 SYGVKD. This chain's CDR3 is CAISELVGAVYGYTF. The DNA for the CDR3 is TGTGCCATCAGTGAGCTCGTCGGGGCAGTGTATGGCTACACCTTC.

CDR3 bases: TGTGCCACCTCGGGGCGGGGTCTCGGACTAGCGGGAGTGACCGGGGAGCTGTTTTTT. Residues: CATSGRGLGLAGVTGELFF. The V and J genes are TRBV19 and TRBJ2-2; 13 bases are a match to TRBD2. From germline, CDR1 is LNHDA and CDR2 SQIVND (reference sequence). Losses at the gene ends were 10 bases for V and 5 bases for J; bases not matched to a gene: 19. The CDR3 is 19 residues long.

The count of this clone is one. V is TRBV28 and J is TRBJ1-2; D unresolved. The CDR3 runs to 15 residues. The germline gives CDR1 MDHEN, CDR2 SYDVKM. Trimming removed 6 bases from V and 0 bases from J, with 14 bases in between. The CDR3 spells CASSQGVASNYGYTF. DNA of the CDR3: TGTGCCAGCAGCCAAGGTGTCGCCTCTAACTATGGCTACACCTTC.

This clone turned up a few times. V and J are TRBV7-2 and TRBJ2-5; TRBD2 agrees at 7 bases. Germline V gene data show CDR1 as SGHTA and CDR2 as FQGNSA. This CDR3 spans 16 amino acids. The ends lost 5 bases at V and 4 bases at J; junction bases unmatched: 13. For the CDR3, the DNA is TGTGCCAGCAGCCTGGGGATCAGTGCGGGAGTAGAGACCCAGTACTTC. Protein sequence: CASSLGISAGVETQYF.

The chain employs TRBV5-1 and TRBJ2-1; D is undetermined. The germline V and J ends were trimmed by 0 bases and 5 bases, with 9 bases remaining between them. Germline V gene sequence: CDR1 SGHRS, CDR2 YFSETQ. The CDR3 contains 14 residues. CDR3 loop: CASSLVAGNNEQFF. The DNA for the CDR3 is TGCGCCAGCAGCTTGGTAGCAGGAAACAATGAGCAGTTCTTC.